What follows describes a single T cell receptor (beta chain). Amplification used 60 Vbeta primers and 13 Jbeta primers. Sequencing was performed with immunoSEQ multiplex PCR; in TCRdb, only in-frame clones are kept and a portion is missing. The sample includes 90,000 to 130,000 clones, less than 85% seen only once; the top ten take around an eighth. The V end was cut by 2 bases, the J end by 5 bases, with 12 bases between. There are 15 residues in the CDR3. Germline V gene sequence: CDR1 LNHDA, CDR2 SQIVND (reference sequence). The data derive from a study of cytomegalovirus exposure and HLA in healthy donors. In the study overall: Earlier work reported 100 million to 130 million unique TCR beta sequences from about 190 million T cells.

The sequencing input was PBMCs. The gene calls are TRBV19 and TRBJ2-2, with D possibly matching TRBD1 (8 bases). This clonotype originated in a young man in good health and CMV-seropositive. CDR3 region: CASSITGGGTGELFF. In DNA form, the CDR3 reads TGTGCCAGTAGTATAACAGGGGGAGGGACCGGGGAGCTGTTTTTT.